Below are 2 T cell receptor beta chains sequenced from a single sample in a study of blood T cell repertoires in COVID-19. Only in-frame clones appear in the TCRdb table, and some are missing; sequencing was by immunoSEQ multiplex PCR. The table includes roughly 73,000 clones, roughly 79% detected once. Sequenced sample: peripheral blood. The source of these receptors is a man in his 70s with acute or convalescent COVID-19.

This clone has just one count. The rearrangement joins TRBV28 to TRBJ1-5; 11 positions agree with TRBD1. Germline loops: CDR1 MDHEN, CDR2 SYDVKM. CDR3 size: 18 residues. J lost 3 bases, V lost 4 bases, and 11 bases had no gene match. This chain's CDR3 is CASSSSLGDRGTNQPQHF. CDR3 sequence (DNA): TGTGCCAGCAGTTCATCGCTAGGGGACAGGGGGACCAATCAGCCCCAGCATTTT. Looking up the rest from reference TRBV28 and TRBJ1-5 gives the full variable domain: DVKVTQSSRYLVKRTGEKVFLECVQDMDHENMFWYRQDPGLGLRLIYFSYDVKMKEKGDIPEGYSVSREKKERFSLILESASTNQTSMYLCASSSSLGDRGTNQPQHFGDGTRLSIL.

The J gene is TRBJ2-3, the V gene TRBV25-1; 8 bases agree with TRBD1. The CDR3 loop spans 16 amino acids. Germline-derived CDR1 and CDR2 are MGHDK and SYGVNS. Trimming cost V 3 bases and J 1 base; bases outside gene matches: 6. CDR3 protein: CASSDPGQDRTDTQYF. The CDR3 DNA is TGTGCCAGCAGTGACCCGGGACAGGACCGCACAGATACGCAGTATTTT.